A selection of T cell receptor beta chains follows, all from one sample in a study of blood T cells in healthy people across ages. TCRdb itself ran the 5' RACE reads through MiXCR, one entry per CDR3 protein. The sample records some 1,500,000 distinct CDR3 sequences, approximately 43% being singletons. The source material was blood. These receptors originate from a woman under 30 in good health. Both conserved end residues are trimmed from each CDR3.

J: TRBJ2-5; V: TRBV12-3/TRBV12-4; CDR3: ANRQGNEQY
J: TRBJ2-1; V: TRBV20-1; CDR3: SARASSGLRNEQF
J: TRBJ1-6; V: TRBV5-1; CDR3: ASSLNDRADSPLH
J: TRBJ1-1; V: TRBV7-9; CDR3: ASSLAGASTEAF
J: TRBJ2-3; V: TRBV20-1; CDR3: SATPTSLDRFSTDTQY
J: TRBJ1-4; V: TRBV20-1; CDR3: SASRRRAVPTNEKLF
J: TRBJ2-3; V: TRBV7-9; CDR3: ASSPTDRGVTDTQY
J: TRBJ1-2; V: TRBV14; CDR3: ASSQELGRLVGYT
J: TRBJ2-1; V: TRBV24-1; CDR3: ATSDNYHGTDEQF
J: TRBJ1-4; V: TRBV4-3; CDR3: ASSQDLGGYATNEKLF